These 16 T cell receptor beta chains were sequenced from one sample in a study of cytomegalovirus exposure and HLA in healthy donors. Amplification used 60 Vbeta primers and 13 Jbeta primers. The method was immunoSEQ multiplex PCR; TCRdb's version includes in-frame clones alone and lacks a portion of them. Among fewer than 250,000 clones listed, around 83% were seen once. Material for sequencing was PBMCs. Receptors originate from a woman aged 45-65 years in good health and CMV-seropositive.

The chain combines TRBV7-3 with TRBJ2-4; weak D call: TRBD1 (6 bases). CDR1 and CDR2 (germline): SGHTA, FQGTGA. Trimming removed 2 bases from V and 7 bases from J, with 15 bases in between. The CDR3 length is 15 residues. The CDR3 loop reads CASSLSHRAGNIQYF. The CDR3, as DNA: TGTGCCAGCAGCTTATCGCACAGGGCTGGGAACATTCAGTACTTC.

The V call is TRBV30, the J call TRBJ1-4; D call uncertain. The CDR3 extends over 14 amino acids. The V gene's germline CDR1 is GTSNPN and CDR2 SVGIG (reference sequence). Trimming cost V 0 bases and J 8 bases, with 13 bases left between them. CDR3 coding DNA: TGTGCCTGGAGTGTACGGGAGGGTAACGAAAAACTGTTTTTT. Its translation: CAWSVREGNEKLFF. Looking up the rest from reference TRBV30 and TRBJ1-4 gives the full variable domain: SQTIHQWPATLVQPVGSPLSLECTVEGTSNPNLYWYRQAAGRGLQLLFYSVGIGQISSEVPQNLSASRPQDRQFILSSKKLLLSDSGFYLCAWSVREGNEKLFFGSGTQLSVL.

This CDR3 reads CASSLSGSGTEAFF. CDR3 nucleotide sequence: TGTGCCAGCAGCTTATCCGGGAGCGGGACTGAAGCTTTCTTT. The rearrangement links TRBV7-9 to TRBJ1-1; D is unclear. The germline CDR1 and CDR2 sequences are SEHNR and FQNEAQ (reference sequence). The CDR3 totals 14 residues. V lost 2 bases and J 5 bases, leaving 12 bases between the germline ends.

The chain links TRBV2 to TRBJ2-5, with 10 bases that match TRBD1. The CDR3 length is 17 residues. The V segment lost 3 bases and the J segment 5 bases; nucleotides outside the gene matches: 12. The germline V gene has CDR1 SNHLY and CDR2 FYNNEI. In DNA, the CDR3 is TGTGCCAGCAGTGAGGGAATTGGGACAGGGGAAGAGGAGACCCAGTACTTC. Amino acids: CASSEGIGTGEEETQYF.

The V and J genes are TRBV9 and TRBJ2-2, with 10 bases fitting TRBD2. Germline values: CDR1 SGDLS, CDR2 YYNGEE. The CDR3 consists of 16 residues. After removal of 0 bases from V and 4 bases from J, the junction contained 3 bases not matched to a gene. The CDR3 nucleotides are TGTGCCAGCAGCGTAGTAGCGGGGGGCGGCACCGGGGAGCTGTTTTTT. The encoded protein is CASSVVAGGGTGELFF.

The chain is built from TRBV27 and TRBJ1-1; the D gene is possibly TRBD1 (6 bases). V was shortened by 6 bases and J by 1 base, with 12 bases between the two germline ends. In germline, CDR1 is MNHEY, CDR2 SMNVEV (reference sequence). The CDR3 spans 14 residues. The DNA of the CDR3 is TGTGCCAGCAGACCCAGGGGCAAGAACACTGAAGCTTTCTTT. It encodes CASRPRGKNTEAFF.

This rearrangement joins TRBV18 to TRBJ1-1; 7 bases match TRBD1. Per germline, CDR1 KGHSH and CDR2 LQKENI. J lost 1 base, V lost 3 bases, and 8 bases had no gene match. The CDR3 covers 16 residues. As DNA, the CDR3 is TGTGCCAGCTCACCTCAACGGACAGGCGGGAACACTGAAGCTTTCTTT. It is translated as CASSPQRTGGNTEAFF.

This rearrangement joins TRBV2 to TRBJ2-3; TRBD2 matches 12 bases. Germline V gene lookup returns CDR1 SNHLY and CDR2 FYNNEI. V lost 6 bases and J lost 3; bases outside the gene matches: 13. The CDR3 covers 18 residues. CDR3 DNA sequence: TGTGCCAGCAGCCAACCTCTAGCGGGGGGGCTTGGGACAGATACGCAGTATTTT. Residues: CASSQPLAGGLGTDTQYF. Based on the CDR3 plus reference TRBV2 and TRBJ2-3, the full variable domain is EPEVTQTPSHQVTQMGQEVILRCVPISNHLYFYWYRQILGQKVEFLVSFYNNEISEKSEIFDDQFSVERPDGSNFTLKIRSTKLEDSAMYFCASSQPLAGGLGTDTQYFGPGTRLTVL.

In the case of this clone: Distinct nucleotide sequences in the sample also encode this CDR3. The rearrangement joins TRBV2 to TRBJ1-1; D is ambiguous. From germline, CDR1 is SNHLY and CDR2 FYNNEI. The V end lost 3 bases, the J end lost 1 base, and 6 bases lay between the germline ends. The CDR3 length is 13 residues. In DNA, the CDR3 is TGTGCCAGCAGTGAGGGGAGGAACACTGAAGCTTTCTTT. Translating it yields CASSEGRNTEAFF.

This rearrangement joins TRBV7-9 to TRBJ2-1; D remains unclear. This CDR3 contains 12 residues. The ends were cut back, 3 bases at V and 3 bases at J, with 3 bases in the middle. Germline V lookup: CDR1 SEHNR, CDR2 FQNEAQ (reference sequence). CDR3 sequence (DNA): TGTGCCAGCAGCTTCAGCTACAATGAGCAGTTCTTC. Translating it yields CASSFSYNEQFF.

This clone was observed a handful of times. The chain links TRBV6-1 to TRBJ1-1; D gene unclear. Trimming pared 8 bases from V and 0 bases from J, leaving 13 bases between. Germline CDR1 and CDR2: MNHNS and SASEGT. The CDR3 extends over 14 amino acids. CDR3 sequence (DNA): TGTGCCAGCCCTCGGGAGATCATGAACACTGAAGCTTTCTTT. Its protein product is CASPREIMNTEAFF.

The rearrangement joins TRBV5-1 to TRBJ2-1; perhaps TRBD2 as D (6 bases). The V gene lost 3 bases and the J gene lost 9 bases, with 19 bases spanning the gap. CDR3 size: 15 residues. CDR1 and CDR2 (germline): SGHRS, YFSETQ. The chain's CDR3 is CASSSRRDRLSEQFF. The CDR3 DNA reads TGCGCCAGCAGCTCCCGGCGGGATCGTCTAAGTGAGCAGTTCTTC.

The CDR3 region is CASSWGGTDTQYF. CDR3 bases: TGCGCCAGCAGTTGGGGGGGCACAGATACGCAGTATTTT. This chain joins TRBV10-2 and TRBJ2-3, with D tentatively TRBD2 (6 bases). Germline CDR1 WSHSY, CDR2 SAAADI. The V gene lost 5 bases and the J gene lost 1 base, with 7 bases spanning the gap. CDR3 length: 13 residues.

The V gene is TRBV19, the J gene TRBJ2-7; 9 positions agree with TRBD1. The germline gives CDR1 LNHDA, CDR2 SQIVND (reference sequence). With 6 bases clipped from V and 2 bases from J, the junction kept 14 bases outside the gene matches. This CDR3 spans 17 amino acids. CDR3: CASSPPPGQGVPYEQYF. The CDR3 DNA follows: TGTGCCAGTAGCCCCCCTCCGGGACAGGGTGTCCCCTACGAGCAGTACTTC. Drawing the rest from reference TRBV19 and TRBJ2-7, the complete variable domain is DGGITQSPKYLFRKEGQNVTLSCEQNLNHDAMYWYRQDPGQGLRLIYYSQIVNDFQKGDIAEGYSVSREKKESFPLTVTSAQKNPTAFYLCASSPPPGQGVPYEQYFGPGTRLTVT.

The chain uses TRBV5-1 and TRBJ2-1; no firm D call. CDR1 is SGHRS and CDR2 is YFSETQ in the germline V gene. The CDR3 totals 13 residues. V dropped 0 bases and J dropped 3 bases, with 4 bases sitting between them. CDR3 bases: TGCGCCAGCAGCTTGGACAACTACAATGAGCAGTTCTTC. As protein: CASSLDNYNEQFF.

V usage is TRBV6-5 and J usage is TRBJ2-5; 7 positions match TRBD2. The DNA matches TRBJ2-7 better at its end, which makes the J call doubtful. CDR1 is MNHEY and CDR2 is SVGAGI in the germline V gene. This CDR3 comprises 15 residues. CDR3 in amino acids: CASSSRGRRSYEQYF. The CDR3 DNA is TGTGCCAGCAGTTCGCGGGGGAGACGATCCTACGAGCAGTACTTC.